One sample yielded the 27 T cell receptor beta chains listed below, sequenced in a study of T cells in Graves' hyperthyroidism and ophthalmopathy. TCR beta CDR3 region amplification was performed from RNA transcripts. TCR CDR3 underwent first-round RT-PCR with the HTBI primer set. TCRdb re-analysed the multiplex PCR reads in MiXCR, keeping a single row per CDR3 protein. The sample yields some 650,000 distinct CDR3 sequences, roughly 16% seen once. The sample taken for sequencing was blood. Receptors were obtained from a woman aged 40 to 50 with Graves' ophthalmopathy.

There are many counts of this clonotype. The chain couples TRBV12-3 or TRBV12-4 to TRBJ2-1, with D unresolved. The CDR3 covers 13 residues. V dropped 5 bases and J dropped 7 bases, with 12 bases sitting between them. CDR3 coding DNA: TGTGCCAGCAGTCCGACACCTCGGAATGAGCAGTTCTTC. Protein product: CASSPTPRNEQFF.

This clonotype was counted between two and nine times. The rearrangement uses TRBV7-9 and TRBJ2-1; perhaps TRBD1 as D (6 bases). Per germline, CDR1 SEHNR and CDR2 FQNEAQ (reference sequence). The V gene lost 5 bases and the J gene lost 8 bases, with 16 bases spanning the gap. This CDR3 is 14 amino acids long. The CDR3 spells CASSRTQGADEQFF. DNA for the CDR3: TGTGCCAGCAGCAGAACACAGGGAGCGGATGAGCAGTTCTTC.

This clonotype came up many times. The J gene is TRBJ2-7, the V gene TRBV11-2, with a tentative D call TRBD2 (6 bases). Germline CDR1 is SGHAT and CDR2 is FQNNGV. Deletions cut 2 bases from V and 3 bases from J, with 11 bases between. The CDR3 is 14 amino acids. The CDR3 here is CASSLRRDFYEQYF. In nucleotides, the CDR3 is TGTGCCAGCAGCTTACGCCGGGACTTCTACGAGCAGTACTTC.

This clonotype came up many times. This rearrangement joins TRBV20-1 to TRBJ2-1; 7 bases align to TRBD2. Germline values: CDR1 DFQATT, CDR2 SNEGSKA (reference sequence). This CDR3 has 14 amino acids. With V trimmed by 5 bases and J by 6 bases, 10 bases remained unmatched. This chain's CDR3 is CSADSGPAFNEQFF. In DNA form, the CDR3 reads TGCAGTGCTGATAGCGGGCCGGCGTTCAATGAGCAGTTCTTC.

This clonotype has just a few counts. The chain employs TRBV27 and TRBJ1-2; D is undetermined. From germline, CDR1 is MNHEY and CDR2 SMNVEV (reference sequence). The length of the CDR3 is 9 residues. The V and J ends lost 6 bases and 8 bases respectively, with 4 bases between them. This chain's CDR3 is CASREGYTF. CDR3 bases: TGTGCCAGCAGGGAGGGCTACACCTTC.

This clonotype was found many times. The V and J genes are TRBV13 and TRBJ1-1; TRBD1 matches 8 bases. This CDR3 is 14 amino acids long. Germline CDR1 PRHDT, CDR2 FYEKMQ (reference sequence). The V and J ends lost 4 bases and 6 bases, in that order; junction bases with no gene match: 7. CDR3 protein: CASSSIRGLSEAFF. CDR3 nucleotide sequence: TGTGCCAGCAGCTCGATCAGGGGGCTGTCTGAAGCTTTCTTT.

This clonotype was picked up a small number of times. The genes are TRBV3-1 and TRBJ2-4; D gene uncertain. The CDR3 runs 17 residues. V was shortened by 0 bases and J by 3 bases, with 15 bases between the two germline ends. Looked up from germline, CDR1 is LGHDT and CDR2 is YNNKEL (reference sequence). CDR3 loop: CASSQEGPARDKNIQYF. CDR3 in DNA: TGTGCCAGCAGCCAAGAAGGTCCGGCAAGAGACAAAAACATTCAGTACTTC.

The rearrangement joins TRBV11-2 to TRBJ2-1; 15 positions agree with TRBD2. Trimming at V came to 4 bases and at J to 7 bases, leaving 11 bases not matched to a gene. Germline CDR1 SGHAT, CDR2 FQNNGV. The CDR3 runs 18 residues. This CDR3 is CASSSDPGLAGGLNEQFF. The CDR3 region has the DNA TGTGCCAGCAGCTCAGATCCCGGACTAGCGGGAGGGCTGAATGAGCAGTTCTTC.

The rearrangement links TRBV6-1 to TRBJ1-5; TRBD1 might be the D (6 bases). V gave up 3 bases and J gave up 4 bases, with 13 bases separating them. Germline CDR1 reads MNHNS; CDR2 reads SASEGT. The CDR3 extends over 15 amino acids. The CDR3 loop is CASSEGQGLNQPQHF. The CDR3 coding sequence is TGTGCCAGCAGTGAGGGGCAGGGGCTTAATCAGCCCCAGCATTTT.

Comment on this clonotype: Since a much larger clone is just one base distant, this may be a read error. The chain is built from TRBV5-1 and TRBJ2-1; the D call may be TRBD1 or TRBD2 (5 bases each). From germline, CDR1 is SGHRS and CDR2 YFSETQ. The CDR3 is made up of 17 amino acids. The germline V and J ends were trimmed by 0 bases and 5 bases, with 18 bases remaining between them. The DNA for the CDR3 is TGCGCCAGCAGCTTGGTCCCGGGGCTAGCAGCTCACAATGAGCAGTTCTTC. Translation gives CASSLVPGLAAHNEQFF.

V and J are TRBV12-3 or TRBV12-4 and TRBJ1-2, with 10 bases aligning to TRBD1. V dropped 6 bases and J dropped 9; count of bases not matched to a gene: 10. This CDR3 contains 14 residues. CDR3 amino acids: CASSETGTGARYTF. For the CDR3, the DNA is TGTGCCAGCAGCGAAACCGGGACAGGGGCCCGCTACACCTTC.

This clonotype was recorded at least ten times. The chain couples TRBV20-1 to TRBJ2-1; 7 bases match TRBD2. V lost 3 bases and J lost 0; bases outside the gene matches: 2. CDR3 length equals 14 residues. Germline CDR1 is DFQATT and CDR2 is SNEGSKA (reference sequence). CDR3 loop: CSARRGSSYNEQFF. The CDR3 nucleotides read TGCAGTGCTAGGCGCGGGAGCTCCTACAATGAGCAGTTCTTC.

In its sample, this clonotype was seen many times. The chain carries TRBV12-3 or TRBV12-4 and TRBJ2-7; the match to TRBD1 covers 8 bases. The CDR3 extends over 18 amino acids. V lost 8 bases and J lost 3; bases outside the gene matches: 21. DNA of the CDR3: TGTGCCAGCGCTTCGGAGGGGTTCCGGGACAGGCCCCTCTACGAGCAGTACTTC. It yields the protein CASASEGFRDRPLYEQYF.

In its sample, this clonotype was seen many times. The V call is TRBV20-1, the J call TRBJ2-3, with 9 bases matching TRBD1. Trimming at V came to 0 bases and at J to 4 bases, leaving 8 bases not matched to a gene. The CDR3 extends over 16 amino acids. Germline V lookup: CDR1 DFQATT, CDR2 SNEGSKA (reference sequence). The CDR3 DNA is TGCAGTGCTAGAGATTTGGGACAGGGTGAAGCAGATACGCAGTATTTT. Translating it yields CSARDLGQGEADTQYF.

V is TRBV5-1 and J is TRBJ2-1; 8 bases align to TRBD2. This CDR3 spans 15 amino acids. Trimming took 3 bases from V and 5 from J; bases not matched to a gene: 7. Germline V gene data show CDR1 as SGHRS and CDR2 as YFSETQ. The DNA of the CDR3 is TGCGCCAGCAGCTCGATAGCGGGAAACAACAATGAGCAGTTCTTC. This gives the protein CASSSIAGNNNEQFF.

The chain combines TRBV7-2 with TRBJ2-1; 11 nucleotides line up with TRBD1. This CDR3 spans 18 amino acids. Germline CDR1 SGHTA, CDR2 FQGNSA. V gave up 2 bases and J gave up 1 base; unmatched junction bases: 7. CDR3 DNA sequence: TGTGCCAGCAGCTTAACGGGACAGGGGGTCTTATCCTACAATGAGCAGTTCTTC. Translation: CASSLTGQGVLSYNEQFF.

This clonotype has just a few counts. The gene calls are TRBV27 and TRBJ2-3, with D possibly called TRBD1 or TRBD2 (5 bases each). The ends were cut back, 3 bases at V and 0 bases at J, with 16 bases in the middle. The CDR3 loop spans 17 amino acids. Per germline, CDR1 MNHEY and CDR2 SMNVEV (reference sequence). The CDR3 protein is CASSFDILRDSTDTQYF. DNA of the CDR3: TGTGCCAGCAGTTTCGATATACTACGGGACAGCACAGATACGCAGTATTTT.

About this clonotype: This may stem from a read error, because a much larger clone lies one nucleotide away. The rearrangement uses TRBV11-1 and TRBJ2-7, with 7 bases identical to TRBD2. Per germline, CDR1 SGHAT and CDR2 FQDESV (reference sequence). The V gene end was trimmed by 4 bases and the J gene end by 2 bases; junction bases not matched to a gene: 5. The CDR3 length is 14 residues. CDR3 region: CASSSASGPYEQYF. CDR3 in DNA: TGTGCCAGCAGCTCCGCTAGCGGCCCCTACGAGCAGTACTTC.

This clonotype was detected ten times or more. The chain uses TRBV20-1 and TRBJ2-1; 12 bases line up with TRBD2. The CDR3 is made up of 18 amino acids. Germline trimming cut 4 bases from V and 0 bases from J; bases unmatched to any gene: 10. In germline, CDR1 is DFQATT, CDR2 SNEGSKA (reference sequence). CDR3 sequence (DNA): TGCAGTGCTAAGACTAGCGGGGGCCCCCGGGGCTCCTACAATGAGCAGTTCTTC. Residues: CSAKTSGGPRGSYNEQFF.

This clonotype occurred a few times. This chain connects TRBV12-3 or TRBV12-4 to TRBJ1-2; 7 bases map to TRBD1. With V trimmed by 2 bases and J by 4 bases, 4 bases remained unmatched. The CDR3 spans 14 residues. For the CDR3, the DNA is TGTGCCAGCAGTTTATCTACAGGGGCCTATGGCTACACCTTC. Amino acids: CASSLSTGAYGYTF.

This clonotype was recorded only once. This chain joins TRBV6-1 and TRBJ1-2; D is possibly TRBD1 (6 bases). The CDR3 is 12 residues long. The germline V gene encodes CDR1 MNHNS and CDR2 SASEGT. The V end lost 10 bases, the J end lost 8 bases, and 17 bases lay between the germline ends. CDR3 sequence reads: CAISPGAEGYTF. The CDR3 DNA is TGTGCCATCAGCCCGGGGGCGGAAGGCTACACCTTC.

This clonotype was seen at least ten times. V usage is TRBV7-9 and J usage is TRBJ2-5, with 9 bases matching TRBD2. The CDR3 spans 15 residues. The V gene end was trimmed by 5 bases and the J gene end by 5 bases; junction bases not matched to a gene: 9. Germline V lookup: CDR1 SEHNR, CDR2 FQNEAQ (reference sequence). Here the CDR3 reads CASSERSGGGETQYF. The CDR3 nucleotides are TGTGCCAGCAGCGAACGTAGCGGGGGAGGCGAGACCCAGTACTTC. Filled out from reference TRBV7-9 and TRBJ2-5, the complete variable domain reads DTGVSQNPRHKITKRGQNVTFRCDPISEHNRLYWYRQTLGQGPEFLTYFQNEAQLEKSRLLSDRFSAERPKGSFSTLEIQRTEQGDSAMYLCASSERSGGGETQYFGPGTRLLVL.

CDR3 in DNA: TGTGCCAGCAAAAGTCTCAGCGGGGAGCTGTTTTTT. Its translation is CASKSLSGELFF. This sequence joins TRBV27 and TRBJ2-2, with no clear D. CDR3 size: 12 residues. With 7 bases removed from V and 7 bases from J, the gap between germline ends came to 10 bases. From germline, CDR1 is MNHEY and CDR2 SMNVEV (reference sequence).

In its sample, this clonotype was seen many times. The chain links TRBV18 to TRBJ1-1; D perhaps matches TRBD1 (5 bases). The CDR3 has 15 residues. With 3 bases removed from V and 3 bases from J, the gap between germline ends came to 14 bases. Germline lookup yields CDR1 KGHSH and CDR2 LQKENI. The CDR3 region has the DNA TGTGCCAGCTCACCGGCGGGGGTCGGTTACACTGAAGCTTTCTTT. Encoded protein: CASSPAGVGYTEAFF.

The CDR3 nucleotides are TGTGCCAGTAGTAGCCTGGAGGACTCACCCCTCCACTTT. The encoded protein is CASSSLEDSPLHF. This chain joins TRBV19 and TRBJ1-6, with D unclear. Trimming took off 4 bases at V and 10 bases at J, with 11 bases between the two ends. Germline V gene data show CDR1 as LNHDA and CDR2 as SQIVND (reference sequence). The CDR3 contains 13 residues.

This clonotype was detected only a few times. This chain links TRBV4-1 with TRBJ2-3, with a possible D match to TRBD1 (6 bases). The CDR3 spans 15 residues. V was shortened by 1 base and J by 1 base, with 9 bases between the two germline ends. From germline, CDR1 is MGHRA and CDR2 YSYEKL. The CDR3 nucleotides are TGCGCCAGCAGCCAAGTAGAGGGGGGCACAGATACGCAGTATTTT. This codes for CASSQVEGGTDTQYF.

The genes are TRBV19 and TRBJ2-3, with TRBD2 matching over 8 bases. The CDR3 has 17 residues. The J segment lost 1 base and the V segment lost 5 bases, leaving 11 bases of the junction unmatched. CDR1 is LNHDA and CDR2 is SQIVND in the germline V gene (reference sequence). CDR3 loop: CASSRTASGWGTDTQYF. CDR3 coding DNA: TGTGCCAGTAGTCGAACCGCTAGCGGGTGGGGCACAGATACGCAGTATTTT. Using reference TRBV19 and TRBJ2-3 for the parts outside the CDR3, the full variable domain is DGGITQSPKYLFRKEGQNVTLSCEQNLNHDAMYWYRQDPGQGLRLIYYSQIVNDFQKGDIAEGYSVSREKKESFPLTVTSAQKNPTAFYLCASSRTASGWGTDTQYFGPGTRLTVL.